The source of this T cell receptor beta chain is a study of T-cell reconstitution after alpha-beta-depleted transplantation in children. Unique molecular identifiers were used to barcode this TCRbeta library. TCRdb used MiXCR to reprocess the PCR reads, holding one entry per CDR3 protein. Of 190,000 or so distinct CDR3 sequences in the sample, roughly 7.5% are singletons; the top ten hold around 3%. This clonotype showed up many times. The receptor was isolated from a human donor who donated a stem cell graft to a child with Wiskott-Aldrich syndrome. The material was PBMCs from the stem cell graft donor, obtained from the stem cell graft.

CDR3 in DNA: TGTGCCAGCAGTCCATCTAGCGGAAGCTCCTACAATGAGCAGTTCTTC. Translating gives CASSPSSGSSYNEQFF. This sequence joins TRBV27 and TRBJ2-1, with 7 nucleotides matching TRBD2. V trimming: 5 bases; J trimming: 0 bases; junction bases outside the gene matches: 7. The germline V gene has CDR1 MNHEY and CDR2 SMNVEV (reference sequence). The CDR3 length is 16 residues.